The sample holds a few counts of the clone carrying this TCR beta chain. V shed 4 bases and J shed 4 bases, with 11 bases lying between them. Germline CDR1 reads KGHSH; CDR2 reads LQKENI. This CDR3 comprises 13 residues. This sample is part of a study of blood T cell repertoires in COVID-19. Overall study: Samples came from the United States, Italy and Spain, spanning acute and convalescent COVID-19.

Original processing notes: From reference gene primer amplification, estimates of nucleated cell counts were derived. The method was immunoSEQ multiplex PCR; TCRdb's version includes in-frame clones alone and lacks a portion of them. The V and J calls and clone size were taken over from that table, and D and trimming were inferred from the DNA. The top ten clones hold 4% to 5.5% of a sample with around 200,000 clones, around 86% of them seen once. The genes are TRBV18 and TRBJ2-7; TRBD2 is a possible D gene (6 bases). This TCR was recovered from a human donor in a cohort sampled during active COVID-19. Sequenced: peripheral blood. The chain's CDR3 is CASSQERVYEQYF. In nucleotides, the CDR3 is TGTGCCAGCTCACAAGAGCGGGTTTACGAGCAGTACTTC.